One and the same sample provided the 31 T cell receptor beta chains below, sequenced in a study of T-cell reconstitution after alpha-beta-depleted transplantation in children. A TCRbeta library incorporating unique molecular identifiers was prepared. Each CDR3 protein gets one entry after TCRdb re-called the PCR reads with MiXCR. The sample yields around 960,000 distinct CDR3 sequences, about 26% seen once. The starting material was PBMCs, mostly from graft donor cells, obtained 360 days after TCRalphabeta/CD19-depleted stem cell transplant. Every receptor here comes from a boy under three years old who had a stem cell transplant for SCID, so the T cells may come from the graft donor.

This clonotype was observed a few times. The J gene is TRBJ1-1, the V gene TRBV5-1, with D possibly matching TRBD1 (5 bases). Germline CDR1 SGHRS, CDR2 YFSETQ. The CDR3 extends over 15 amino acids. The V end lost 0 bases, the J end lost 1 base, and 10 bases lay between the germline ends. This chain's CDR3 is CASSLGLGGNTEAFF. CDR3 coding DNA: TGCGCCAGCAGCTTGGGGCTGGGGGGGAACACTGAAGCTTTCTTT.

The chain uses TRBV7-3 and TRBJ2-7; D is perhaps TRBD1 or TRBD2 (6 bases each). The CDR3 covers 12 residues. Germline CDR1 and CDR2: SGHTA and FQGTGA. Trimming removed 5 bases from V and 7 bases from J, with 12 bases in between. The CDR3 sequence: CASSGGLREQYF. In nucleotides, the CDR3 is TGTGCCAGCAGCGGGGGGCTGCGGGAGCAGTACTTC.

The chain couples TRBV9 to TRBJ2-1; 8 bases line up with TRBD1. With V trimmed by 3 bases and J by 7 bases, 3 bases remained unmatched. The CDR3 contains 13 residues. The V gene's germline CDR1 is SGDLS and CDR2 YYNGEE. The CDR3 loop reads CASSGTGWNEQFF. CDR3 DNA: TGTGCCAGCAGCGGGACAGGGTGGAATGAGCAGTTCTTC.

The chain links TRBV2 to TRBJ2-7, with D perhaps matching TRBD1 (5 bases). This CDR3 is built from 14 residues. The V and J ends lost 5 bases and 6 bases respectively, with 17 bases between them. Germline CDR1 SNHLY, CDR2 FYNNEI. In DNA, the CDR3 is TGTGCCAGCAGTTCGCGTTTAACAGGTTCCGAGCAGTACTTC. Amino acid sequence: CASSSRLTGSEQYF.

This clonotype appeared many times. The CDR3 spells CASLKQGPYNEQFF. The CDR3 DNA follows: TGTGCCAGCCTAAAACAGGGGCCATACAATGAGCAGTTCTTC. The V and J genes are TRBV12-3 or TRBV12-4 and TRBJ2-1; TRBD1 matches 7 bases. Trimming cost V 8 bases and J 4 bases; bases outside gene matches: 8. The CDR3 has 14 residues.

The CDR3 DNA follows: TGTGCCAGCAGGATTATGCCCAAAGAGACCCAGTACTTC. This translates into CASRIMPKETQYF. The chain is built from TRBV2 and TRBJ2-5; no clear D gene. Germline V lookup: CDR1 SNHLY, CDR2 FYNNEI. This CDR3 has 13 amino acids. The V gene lost 6 bases and the J gene lost 3 bases, with 11 bases spanning the gap.

This clonotype has just one count. The chain joins TRBV28 to TRBJ1-2, with TRBD1 as a possible D gene (5 bases). The CDR3 length is 15 residues. CDR1 is MDHEN and CDR2 is SYDVKM in the germline V gene. V gave up 5 bases and J gave up 0 bases, with 13 bases separating them. CDR3 residues: CASSQWTPTNYGYTF. The CDR3, as DNA: TGTGCCAGCAGTCAATGGACACCTACTAACTATGGCTACACCTTC.

This sequence joins TRBV4-3 and TRBJ2-3; D is unclear. Trimming took off 1 base at V and 3 bases at J, with 11 bases between the two ends. Germline CDR1 reads LGHNA; CDR2 reads YSLEER. This CDR3 has 15 residues. CDR3: CASSQALAQTDTQYF. The CDR3 coding sequence is TGCGCCAGCAGCCAAGCATTAGCTCAAACAGATACGCAGTATTTT.

The table lists this clonotype with many counts. The chain links TRBV5-1 to TRBJ2-7; D is undetermined. Per the germline V gene, CDR1 is SGHRS and CDR2 is YFSETQ. The length of the CDR3 is 15 residues. V lost 0 bases and J lost 3, with 13 bases in between. The chain's CDR3 is CASSLEVGIYYEQYF. The CDR3 DNA is TGCGCCAGCAGCTTGGAGGTAGGGATTTACTACGAGCAGTACTTC.

This clonotype was seen a handful of times. J is TRBJ2-5 and V is TRBV7-2; D perhaps matches TRBD2 (6 bases). V was pared by 5 bases and J by 4 bases, with 11 bases between. Germline V CDR1 and CDR2: SGHTA, FQGNSA. CDR3 length: 13 amino acids. CDR3 nucleotide sequence: TGTGCCAGCAGCCCGGGGAGGATAGAGACCCAGTACTTC. Amino acid sequence: CASSPGRIETQYF.

This chain links TRBV7-2 with TRBJ2-5; 11 bases are shared with TRBD1. Germline V lookup: CDR1 SGHTA, CDR2 FQGNSA. V was pared by 2 bases and J by 4 bases, with 3 bases of the junction left unmatched. The length of the CDR3 is 15 residues. The CDR3 is CASSLPGTGGETQYF. The CDR3 DNA is TGTGCCAGCAGCTTACCCGGGACAGGGGGAGAGACCCAGTACTTC.

The gene calls are TRBV5-1 and TRBJ1-3; weak D call: TRBD1 (5 bases). The germline CDR1 and CDR2 sequences are SGHRS and YFSETQ. The CDR3 is 16 amino acids. Trimming removed 3 bases from V and 4 bases from J, with 17 bases in between. The CDR3 is CASSWEGPTPGNTIYF. In DNA form, the CDR3 reads TGCGCCAGCAGCTGGGAGGGGCCGACGCCAGGAAACACCATATATTTT. Supplemented by reference TRBV5-1 and TRBJ1-3, the full variable domain reads KAGVTQTPRYLIKTRGQQVTLSCSPISGHRSVSWYQQTPGQGLQFLFEYFSETQRNKGNFPGRFSGRQFSNSRSEMNVSTLELGDSALYLCASSWEGPTPGNTIYFGEGSWLTVV.

This clonotype appeared a few times. The V and J genes are TRBV6-6 and TRBJ2-3; tentative D call: TRBD1 (5 bases). The end of the DNA fits TRBJ1-3 better, so the J call may be wrong. This CDR3 contains 12 residues. CDR1 and CDR2 from the germline V gene are MNHNY and SVGAGI (reference sequence). The CDR3 DNA is TGTGCCAGCGCCAAGCCAGCAGGGCTCATATATTTT. It specifies CASAKPAGLIYF.

J is TRBJ1-2 and V is TRBV12-3 or TRBV12-4; 7 nucleotides line up with TRBD1. The CDR3 sequence is 15 residues long. Unmatched junction bases numbered 8, after V lost 7 bases and J lost 0 bases. The DNA of the CDR3 is TGTGCCAGCACTGAGGGGGACAGAGCTAACTATGGCTACACCTTC. It encodes CASTEGDRANYGYTF.

The sample holds a few counts of this clonotype. DNA for the CDR3: TGTGCCAGCAGCCCTCGGGTGGGGATAGAGGGCAATCAGCCCCAGCATTTT. Its protein product is CASSPRVGIEGNQPQHF. The rearrangement links TRBV7-8 to TRBJ1-5, with D unclear. Germline loops: CDR1 SGHVS, CDR2 FQNEAQ. The V end was cut by 5 bases, the J end by 2 bases, with 19 bases between. The CDR3 length is 17 residues.

The chain combines TRBV10-3 with TRBJ2-5; TRBD2 matches 7 bases. Germline lookup yields CDR1 ENHRY and CDR2 SYGVKD. This CDR3 comprises 14 residues. The ends lost 6 bases at V and 0 bases at J; junction bases unmatched: 4. The CDR3 nucleotides read TGTGCCATCAGGGCGGGGGTCGACCAAGAGACCCAGTACTTC. Translated, it gives CAIRAGVDQETQYF.

The chain uses TRBV18 and TRBJ1-1; D not resolved. Germline V gene data show CDR1 as KGHSH and CDR2 as LQKENI. This CDR3 contains 13 residues. V was pared by 2 bases and J by 7 bases, with 11 bases between. CDR3 residues: CASSPIQQSEAFF. DNA of the CDR3: TGTGCCAGCTCACCAATACAGCAGAGTGAAGCTTTCTTT. Complete variable domain (other parts from reference TRBV18 and TRBJ1-1): NAGVMQNPRHLVRRRGQEARLRCSPMKGHSHVYWYRQLPEEGLKFMVYLQKENIIDESGMPKERFSAEFPKEGPSILRIQQVVRGDSAAYFCASSPIQQSEAFFGQGTRLTVV.

The chain joins TRBV29-1 to TRBJ2-3, with 7 positions matching TRBD1. The ends lost 6 bases at V and 1 base at J; junction bases unmatched: 7. The CDR3 covers 14 residues. Germline V gene data show CDR1 as SQVTM and CDR2 as ANQGSEA. CDR3 protein: CSVETGWGTDTQYF. The CDR3 nucleotides are TGCAGCGTAGAGACAGGGTGGGGCACAGATACGCAGTATTTT.

This clonotype was seen more than once but under ten times. J is TRBJ1-6 and V is TRBV12-3 or TRBV12-4, with D unclear. The length of the CDR3 is 12 residues. The V end was cut by 4 bases, the J end by 9 bases, with 7 bases between. The CDR3 loop is CASSSQISPLHF. The CDR3 bases are TGTGCCAGCAGTTCACAGATTTCACCCCTCCACTTT.

The chain has TRBV13 and TRBJ1-2; D remains unclear. Looked up from germline, CDR1 is PRHDT and CDR2 is FYEKMQ (reference sequence). V lost 5 bases and J lost 7, with 8 bases in between. There are 11 residues in the CDR3. The DNA for the CDR3 is TGTGCCAGCAGCCCCCCAGCTGGCTACACCTTC. This translates into CASSPPAGYTF. The entire variable domain, with the rest obtained from reference TRBV13 and TRBJ1-2, is as follows: AAGVIQSPRHLIKEKRETATLKCYPIPRHDTVYWYQQGPGQDPQFLISFYEKMQSDKGSIPDRFSAQQFSDYHSELNMSSLELGDSALYFCASSPPAGYTFGSGTRLTVV.

This clonotype has more than one count but fewer than ten. The chain links TRBV12-3 or TRBV12-4 to TRBJ1-4, with 7 positions matching TRBD1. The CDR3 is made up of 15 amino acids. After removal of 5 bases from V and 8 bases from J, the junction contained 11 bases not matched to a gene. CDR3 DNA: TGTGCCAGCAGTCCCCGACAGGGTAGGGAAGAAAAACTGTTTTTT. It codes for CASSPRQGREEKLFF.

The genes are TRBV5-1 and TRBJ2-5; D gene uncertain. Germline V CDR1 and CDR2: SGHRS, YFSETQ. This CDR3 has 16 residues. V was clipped by 1 base and J by 4 bases, with 17 bases between them. The CDR3 DNA reads TGCGCCAGCAGCTTGAGAGGACGATCAAAGATAGAGACCCAGTACTTC. It is translated as CASSLRGRSKIETQYF.

This rearrangement joins TRBV20-1 to TRBJ2-5; D may be TRBD2 (5 bases). Germline CDR1 and CDR2: DFQATT and SNEGSKA (reference sequence). The CDR3 is 13 amino acids. Trimming took off 0 bases at V and 3 bases at J, with 8 bases between the two ends. The CDR3 spells CSARDLGEETQYF. The DNA for the CDR3 is TGCAGTGCTAGAGACCTCGGGGAAGAGACCCAGTACTTC.

The sample holds a few counts of this clonotype. The chain is built from TRBV6-5 and TRBJ1-1, with D possibly being TRBD1 (5 bases). CDR3 length: 15 amino acids. V shed 0 bases and J shed 6 bases, with 14 bases lying between them. Germline CDR1 MNHEY, CDR2 SVGAGI. The CDR3 loop reads CASSYSPRIRAEAFF. CDR3 coding DNA: TGTGCCAGCAGTTACTCTCCCCGAATCAGGGCTGAAGCTTTCTTT.

The chain is built from TRBV20-1 and TRBJ1-1; 8 bases agree with TRBD1. The CDR3 length is 15 residues. The V gene's germline CDR1 is DFQATT and CDR2 SNEGSKA (reference sequence). CDR3 sequence (DNA): TGCAGAGTGTTATTCGGTCCAGGGGGCTTCACTGAAGCTTTCTTT. It codes for CRVLFGPGGFTEAFF.

This clonotype has only a few counts. The chain carries TRBV7-8 and TRBJ2-7; 8 bases agree with TRBD1. The CDR3 runs 15 residues. The V gene's germline CDR1 is SGHVS and CDR2 FQNEAQ. V dropped 1 base and J dropped 3; count of bases not matched to a gene: 5. The CDR3 spells CASSLVQGVGYEQYF. The CDR3 bases are TGTGCCAGCAGCTTAGTACAGGGGGTCGGCTACGAGCAGTACTTC.

The gene calls are TRBV15 and TRBJ2-5; 11 nucleotides align to TRBD1. Germline lookup yields CDR1 LNHNV and CDR2 YYDKDF (reference sequence). CDR3 length: 15 amino acids. J was trimmed by 5 bases and V by 3 bases; bases with no gene match: 5. The DNA of the CDR3 is TGTGCCACCAGCAGCGGACAGGGGGCGAGTGAGACCCAGTACTTC. This gives the protein CATSSGQGASETQYF.

The chain recombines TRBV4-2 with TRBJ2-1; D is ambiguous. V lost 4 bases to trimming and J lost 1 base, with 11 bases between them. The CDR3 runs to 15 residues. Germline V lookup: CDR1 LGHNA, CDR2 YNFKEQ. CDR3 bases: TGTGCCAGCAGCCCTACGGCTGGGTCCTACAATGAGCAGTTCTTC. Translating gives CASSPTAGSYNEQFF.

This clonotype appeared a few times. V and J are TRBV28 and TRBJ2-3; unclear D gene. The length of the CDR3 is 15 residues. Germline CDR1 is MDHEN and CDR2 is SYDVKM. Trimming left V 4 bases short and J 1 base short, with 12 bases between. In DNA, the CDR3 is TGTGCCAGCAGTTCACAGACACTTGGCACAGATACGCAGTATTTT. Its translation is CASSSQTLGTDTQYF.

The chain employs TRBV5-5 and TRBJ2-4; D may be TRBD1 (5 bases). The CDR3 consists of 13 residues. Trimming shortened V by 4 bases and J by 4 bases, and 9 bases separated the two germline ends. CDR1 and CDR2 (germline): SGHKS, YYEKEE (reference sequence). This chain's CDR3 is CASSPPGKNIQYF. CDR3 DNA: TGTGCCAGCAGCCCCCCAGGGAAAAACATTCAGTACTTC.

In DNA, the CDR3 is TGTGCCAGCAGCGCCGGACTAGCGGGGGCCACCACAGATACGCAGTATTTT. Translated, it gives CASSAGLAGATTDTQYF. The rearrangement links TRBV9 to TRBJ2-3; 13 bases agree with TRBD2. The junction had 6 bases not matched to a gene; V was cut back by 3 bases and J by 2 bases. The CDR3 runs to 17 residues. Per germline, CDR1 SGDLS and CDR2 YYNGEE.